This T cell receptor beta chain was profiled in a study of T cells in Graves' hyperthyroidism and ophthalmopathy. In the ophthalmopathy cohort, Clinical Activity Score was at least 3, NOSPECS grade at least 4, and duration under 3 months. The CDR3 spans 17 residues. The J segment lost 3 bases and the V segment lost 3 bases, leaving 8 bases of the junction unmatched. Germline CDR1 reads DFQATT; CDR2 reads SNEGSKA (reference sequence). What was amplified from RNA transcripts were TCR beta CDR3 regions. During a first-round RT-PCR of the TCR CDR3, the HTBI primer set was used. TCRdb called the multiplex PCR reads again in MiXCR, with one record for every CDR3 protein. The sample yields under 350,000 distinct CDR3 sequences, over 15% seen once.

Sequencing used blood. This clonotype originated in a woman aged 60-70 years with Graves' ophthalmopathy. This chain joins TRBV20-1 and TRBJ2-2; 12 nucleotides line up with TRBD2. The CDR3 region has the DNA TGCAGTGCTAGGGAACTAGCGGGGGGCATTGACACCGGGGAGCTGTTTTTT. Translating it yields CSARELAGGIDTGELFF.